The 15 T cell receptor beta chains below come from one sample, sequenced in a study of blood T cell repertoires in COVID-19. Assay: immunoSEQ multiplex PCR; the TCRdb copy retains only in-frame clones and omits some. The profile shows 150,000 or so clones, approximately 83% of them singletons. Sequencing was done on a sample of peripheral blood. These TCRs come from an older woman with COVID-19, enrolled during active disease.

The chain links TRBV5-4 to TRBJ1-1; possibly TRBD1 for D (6 bases). CDR1 and CDR2 from the germline V gene are SGHNT and YYREEE (reference sequence). CDR3 length: 15 residues. V was clipped by 1 base and J by 1 base, with 11 bases between them. CDR3 protein: CASSLQVRGNTEAFF. The CDR3 DNA follows: TGTGCCAGCAGCTTGCAAGTCAGGGGGAACACTGAAGCTTTCTTT.

The chain recombines TRBV7-3 with TRBJ1-1, with D unclear. Per germline, CDR1 SGHTA and CDR2 FQGTGA. This CDR3 contains 14 residues. V lost 2 bases to trimming and J lost 3 bases, with 10 bases between them. The CDR3 DNA is TGTGCCAGCAGCTTATCATCCGGGTACACTGAAGCTTTCTTT. Protein sequence: CASSLSSGYTEAFF.

The CDR3 nucleotides read TGTGCCAGCAGTGACCTTGACATTCACCCGCTGGTGGACTATGGCTACACCTTC. Its protein is CASSDLDIHPLVDYGYTF. V and J are TRBV2 and TRBJ1-2; D is uncertain. The V gene lost 3 bases and the J gene lost 3 bases, with 23 bases spanning the gap. Germline V CDR1 and CDR2: SNHLY, FYNNEI. The CDR3 sequence is 18 residues long.

This clone was counted only a few times. The chain combines TRBV18 with TRBJ2-7; TRBD1 agrees at 10 bases. J gave up 3 bases and V 2 bases, and 1 base lay outside the gene matches. The CDR3 totals 14 residues. CDR1 is KGHSH and CDR2 is LQKENI in the germline V gene. CDR3 coding DNA: TGTGCCAGCTCACCAGGACAGGGGGACTACGAGCAGTACTTC. Translating it yields CASSPGQGDYEQYF.

This chain links TRBV7-8 with TRBJ2-7; 8 bases are a match to TRBD2. The trim removed 5 bases at V and 6 bases at J, leaving 9 bases unmatched. The CDR3 is made up of 14 amino acids. CDR1 and CDR2 from the germline V gene are SGHVS and FQNEAQ. The CDR3 DNA sequence: TGTGCCAGCAGCGAAGAGTATGCGGGAGGCGAGCAGTACTTC. It encodes CASSEEYAGGEQYF. The full variable domain, with the rest looked up from reference TRBV7-8 and TRBJ2-7, is GAGVSQSPRYKVAKRGQDVALRCDPISGHVSLFWYQQALGQGPEFLTYFQNEAQLDKSGLPSDRFFAERPEGSVSTLKIQRTQQEDSAVYLCASSEEYAGGEQYFGPGTRLTVT.

The chain combines TRBV24-1 with TRBJ2-4; perhaps TRBD1 as D (7 bases). V was shortened by 12 bases and J by 3 bases, with 26 bases between the two germline ends. The V gene's germline CDR1 is KGHDR and CDR2 SFDVKD. The CDR3 spans 17 residues. Here the CDR3 reads CAAPQGGARRDKNIQYF. The DNA for the CDR3 is TGTGCCGCTCCCCAAGGGGGCGCCCGGAGGGACAAAAACATTCAGTACTTC.

There are a few counts of this clone. The rearrangement joins TRBV7-2 to TRBJ2-3, with 7 bases lining up with TRBD2. CDR1 and CDR2 from the germline V gene are SGHTA and FQGNSA. J was trimmed by 2 bases and V by 1 base; bases with no gene match: 3. The CDR3 contains 15 residues. CDR3 protein: CASSLGLANTDTQYF. The CDR3 DNA reads as TGTGCCAGCAGCTTAGGACTAGCAAACACAGATACGCAGTATTTT.

The rearrangement joins TRBV4-2 to TRBJ2-1, with 10 bases fitting TRBD2. Germline V CDR1 and CDR2: LGHNA, YNFKEQ. Germline trimming cut 0 bases from V and 4 bases from J; bases unmatched to any gene: 0. This CDR3 spans 15 amino acids. In DNA, the CDR3 is TGTGCCAGCAGCCAAGAAGCGGGGGGGTACAATGAGCAGTTCTTC. Encoded protein: CASSQEAGGYNEQFF.

The chain is built from TRBV7-9 and TRBJ1-5; D ambiguous. Trimming cost V 5 bases and J 4 bases, with 15 bases left between them. Germline CDR1 reads SEHNR; CDR2 reads FQNEAQ (reference sequence). The CDR3 extends over 15 amino acids. The CDR3 sequence is CASSPGSALNQPQHF. The CDR3 nucleotides are TGTGCCAGCAGCCCAGGTTCAGCTCTAAATCAGCCCCAGCATTTT.

V gene TRBV18 combines with J gene TRBJ2-7; 7 bases match TRBD1. The germline V gene has CDR1 KGHSH and CDR2 LQKENI. The CDR3 extends over 14 amino acids. V was clipped by 3 bases and J by 1 base; unmatched bases: 3. The CDR3 here is CASSPATGSYEQYF. The CDR3 region has the DNA TGTGCCAGCTCACCTGCGACAGGGTCCTACGAGCAGTACTTC.

The gene calls are TRBV20-1 and TRBJ2-5; 8 bases align to TRBD1. The CDR3 is 14 amino acids. In germline, CDR1 is DFQATT, CDR2 SNEGSKA (reference sequence). Germline trimming cut 3 bases from V and 5 bases from J; bases unmatched to any gene: 8. Written as DNA, the CDR3 is TGCAGTGCTAGTACGCAGGGGGCAGGGGAGACCCAGTACTTC. Its protein is CSASTQGAGETQYF.

This chain connects TRBV15 to TRBJ2-7, with 10 bases aligning to TRBD1. With V trimmed by 5 bases and J by 3 bases, 4 bases remained unmatched. The CDR3 contains 14 residues. Germline CDR1 LNHNV, CDR2 YYDKDF (reference sequence). CDR3 sequence reads: CATSGRDRGYEQYF. CDR3 DNA sequence: TGTGCCACCAGCGGCAGGGACAGGGGCTACGAGCAGTACTTC. The full variable domain, with the rest looked up from reference TRBV15 and TRBJ2-7, is DAMVIQNPRYQVTQFGKPVTLSCSQTLNHNVMYWYQQKSSQAPKLLFHYYDKDFNNEADTPDNFQSRRPNTSFCFLDIRSPGLGDTAMYLCATSGRDRGYEQYFGPGTRLTVT.

This chain joins TRBV3-1 (or the pseudogene TRBV3-2) and TRBJ1-2; 9 positions match TRBD1. The V segment lost 0 bases and the J segment 3 bases; nucleotides outside the gene matches: 11. This CDR3 contains 18 residues. Germline CDR1 reads LGHDT; CDR2 reads YNNKEL (reference sequence). CDR3 in DNA: TGTGCCAGCAGCCAAGATATTATGGCGCGGACAGGGGACTATGGCTACACCTTC. This codes for CASSQDIMARTGDYGYTF.

The chain joins TRBV4-1 to TRBJ1-4, with D maybe TRBD1 (5 bases). The CDR3 consists of 19 residues. V was clipped by 0 bases and J by 5 bases, with 22 bases between them. Germline lookup yields CDR1 MGHRA and CDR2 YSYEKL. CDR3 region: CASSQDSTLRVSPNEKLFF. The DNA of the CDR3 is TGCGCCAGCAGCCAAGATTCGACTCTCAGGGTTTCCCCAAATGAAAAACTGTTTTTT.

The DNA of the CDR3 is TGTGCCATCAGTGAGGTCGACAGGCCGAACACTGAAGCTTTCTTT. Translation: CAISEVDRPNTEAFF. The rearrangement uses TRBV10-3 and TRBJ1-1; D perhaps matches TRBD1 (6 bases). This CDR3 comprises 15 residues. Germline CDR1 and CDR2: ENHRY and SYGVKD. With 2 bases removed from V and 1 base from J, the gap between germline ends came to 11 bases.